The 20 T cell receptor beta chains reported below all come from one sample, sequenced in a study of shared clonotypes between healthy human individuals. Generated by immunoSEQ multiplex PCR, the TCRdb table keeps only in-frame clones and is missing some. The profile shows approximately 700,000 clones, 73% of them singletons. Sample: memory CD4+ T cells sorted from blood. This sample's subset: CD45RA-negative fraction. The source of these receptors is a woman in her thirties in good health.

In regard to this clone: The sample holds other DNA sequences that translate to the same CDR3. The gene calls are TRBV28 and TRBJ1-3, with D tentatively TRBD1 (5 bases). The germline V gene has CDR1 MDHEN and CDR2 SYDVKM. Trimming removed 5 bases at V and 0 bases at J, with 11 bases between. CDR3 length equals 15 residues. In DNA, the CDR3 is TGTGCCAGCAGTCCACGAACAGGCTCTGGAAACACCATATATTTT. Translation: CASSPRTGSGNTIYF.

J is TRBJ1-1 and V is TRBV6-4; a weak D match, TRBD1 (5 bases). V shed 5 bases and J shed 3 bases, with 10 bases lying between them. The CDR3 runs 13 residues. CDR1 MRHNA and CDR2 SNTAGT come from the germline V gene. This CDR3 is CASSRSRDTEAFF. The CDR3 DNA reads as TGTGCCAGCAGTCGGAGCAGGGACACTGAAGCTTTCTTT.

This rearrangement joins TRBV30 to TRBJ1-5; a weak D match, TRBD1 (6 bases). Germline V CDR1 and CDR2: GTSNPN, SVGIG (reference sequence). V lost 0 bases and J 5 bases, leaving 14 bases between the germline ends. The CDR3 is 15 residues long. CDR3 coding DNA: TGTGCCTGGAGTGTAAGGGACAATGGATATCAGCCCCAGCATTTT. Amino acid sequence: CAWSVRDNGYQPQHF.

This clone was detected only once. The genes are TRBV5-1 and TRBJ1-3; D is unclear. The CDR3 is 15 residues long. Germline assignment: CDR1 SGHRS and CDR2 YFSETQ. V gave up 4 bases and J gave up 6 bases, with 17 bases separating them. The chain's CDR3 is CASSANWQPANTIYF. CDR3 DNA sequence: TGCGCCAGCAGCGCGAATTGGCAGCCAGCAAACACCATATATTTT.

This clone appeared a single time. V and J are TRBV19 and TRBJ2-1; 14 bases fit TRBD2. The germline CDR1 and CDR2 sequences are LNHDA and SQIVND (reference sequence). The CDR3 is 15 residues long. V was clipped by 6 bases and J by 9 bases; unmatched bases: 7. CDR3 sequence (DNA): TGTGCCAGTAGAGTGGGACTAGCGGGAGTCAGTGAGCAGTTCTTC. Amino acids: CASRVGLAGVSEQFF.

The table lists this clone with a few counts. The chain combines TRBV6-1 with TRBJ2-7, with D tentatively TRBD1 (6 bases). CDR1 and CDR2 from the germline V gene are MNHNS and SASEGT. The CDR3 spans 15 residues. V lost 0 bases to trimming and J lost 4 bases, with 13 bases between them. CDR3 DNA: TGTGCCAGCAGTGAAGCGGACGCAGGGGAGTACGAGCAGTACTTC. Translated, it gives CASSEADAGEYEQYF.

This clone was seen a handful of times. The chain has TRBV28 and TRBJ2-4; D perhaps matches TRBD2 (6 bases). V lost 8 bases to trimming and J lost 4 bases, with 15 bases between them. Per the germline V gene, CDR1 is MDHEN and CDR2 is SYDVKM. The CDR3 sequence is 14 residues long. The CDR3 bases are TGTGCCAGCGGATTATCAGGGACTAAAAACATTCAGTACTTC. Its translation is CASGLSGTKNIQYF.

The rearrangement links TRBV29-1 to TRBJ2-3; tentatively, D is TRBD1 or TRBD2 (6 bases each). CDR1 and CDR2 from the germline V gene are SQVTM and ANQGSEA. Trimming took off 5 bases at V and 4 bases at J, with 10 bases between the two ends. The CDR3 consists of 12 residues. CDR3 region: CSVHREADTQYF. CDR3 nucleotides: TGCAGCGTTCACAGGGAGGCAGATACGCAGTATTTT.

The chain links TRBV19 to TRBJ1-1, with 7 bases fitting TRBD1. V was pared by 5 bases and J by 4 bases, with 4 bases of the junction left unmatched. Germline assignment: CDR1 LNHDA and CDR2 SQIVND (reference sequence). The CDR3 extends over 13 amino acids. The CDR3 protein is CASSQQGSTEAFF. Here the CDR3 DNA reads TGTGCCAGTAGTCAACAGGGGAGCACTGAAGCTTTCTTT. Drawing the rest from reference TRBV19 and TRBJ1-1, the complete variable domain is DGGITQSPKYLFRKEGQNVTLSCEQNLNHDAMYWYRQDPGQGLRLIYYSQIVNDFQKGDIAEGYSVSREKKESFPLTVTSAQKNPTAFYLCASSQQGSTEAFFGQGTRLTVV.

The chain has TRBV19 and TRBJ2-7; 9 bases agree with TRBD2. V was pared by 6 bases and J by 4 bases, with 4 bases of the junction left unmatched. The germline CDR1 and CDR2 sequences are LNHDA and SQIVND (reference sequence). The CDR3 contains 13 residues. The CDR3 nucleotides read TGTGCCAGTAGACGGCGGGAGGGGTACGAGCAGTACTTC. Its translation: CASRRREGYEQYF.

The V and J genes are TRBV18 and TRBJ1-1; 9 nucleotides match TRBD1. The V and J ends lost 5 bases and 5 bases, in that order; junction bases with no gene match: 3. The germline CDR1 and CDR2 sequences are KGHSH and LQKENI. This CDR3 is 13 amino acids long. This CDR3 is CASSATGGTEAFF. CDR3 sequence (DNA): TGTGCCAGCTCAGCGACAGGGGGGACTGAAGCTTTCTTT.

The table lists this clone with a count of one. The gene calls are TRBV5-1 and TRBJ2-1; D remains ambiguous. Per the germline V gene, CDR1 is SGHRS and CDR2 is YFSETQ. The CDR3 is 16 residues long. V lost 0 bases to trimming and J lost 9 bases, with 19 bases between them. The CDR3, as DNA: TGCGCCAGCAGCTTGGCTACAGACTTCAGGCTCTCTGAGCAGTTCTTC. It translates to CASSLATDFRLSEQFF.

This clone was recorded a few times. V and J are TRBV5-4 and TRBJ2-1, with 9 bases lining up with TRBD1. This CDR3 is built from 14 residues. The germline gives CDR1 SGHNT, CDR2 YYREEE (reference sequence). Trimming took 2 bases from V and 10 from J; bases not matched to a gene: 7. DNA for the CDR3: TGTGCCAGCAGCTTTCGGGACAGGGACGGCGAGCAGTTCTTC. It specifies CASSFRDRDGEQFF.

This CDR3 reads CSVDGQGDNEQFF. As DNA, the CDR3 is TGCAGCGTTGATGGACAGGGGGACAATGAGCAGTTCTTC. This chain uses TRBV29-1 with TRBJ2-1; 10 bases align to TRBD1. Germline loops: CDR1 SQVTM, CDR2 ANQGSEA. The V segment lost 3 bases and the J segment 5 bases; nucleotides outside the gene matches: 1. CDR3 length: 13 residues.

Worth noting for this clone: A much larger clonotype is one base distant, so this may be a read error. J is TRBJ2-7 and V is TRBV28; tentative D call: TRBD1 (6 bases). Germline V gene sequence: CDR1 MDHEN, CDR2 SYDVKM. This CDR3 comprises 14 residues. V was clipped by 1 base and J by 2 bases, with 9 bases between them. CDR3 protein: CASSLSQGPYEQYF. In DNA, the CDR3 is TGTGCCAGCAGTTTATCCCAGGGGCCCTACGAGCAGTACTTC.

The chain is built from TRBV11-2 and TRBJ2-2, with 8 bases aligning to TRBD2. The ends lost 6 bases at V and 6 bases at J; junction bases unmatched: 9. This CDR3 spans 15 amino acids. Looked up from germline, CDR1 is SGHAT and CDR2 is FQNNGV. CDR3 DNA: TGTGCCAGCAGAAAGCTAGCGGGCACGGCCGGGGAGCTGTTTTTT. Translated: CASRKLAGTAGELFF.

Only a few counts were recorded for this clone. V and J are TRBV5-1 and TRBJ2-7; 9 bases fit TRBD1. Germline values: CDR1 SGHRS, CDR2 YFSETQ. V shed 3 bases, J shed 5 bases, and the junction held 6 bases outside the gene matches. The CDR3 is 14 amino acids. For the CDR3, the DNA is TGCGCCAGCAGCTCGGGGGACAGGGCCCACGAGCAGTACTTC. Protein sequence: CASSSGDRAHEQYF.

V usage is TRBV5-4 and J usage is TRBJ1-2; maybe TRBD1 (5 bases). V was clipped by 3 bases and J by 4 bases, with 13 bases between them. CDR3 size: 14 residues. Per the germline V gene, CDR1 is SGHNT and CDR2 is YYREEE (reference sequence). This CDR3 is CASSSPERGYGYTF. The CDR3 region has the DNA TGTGCCAGCAGCTCGCCAGAGAGGGGCTATGGCTACACCTTC.

The J gene is TRBJ2-7, the V gene TRBV5-6; D is possibly TRBD1 (6 bases). The CDR3 is 14 amino acids. V shed 1 base and J shed 2 bases, with 10 bases lying between them. Germline CDR1 SGHDT, CDR2 YYEEEE. The CDR3 DNA reads TGTGCCAGCAGCTTGTTGGACAGCCCCTACGAGCAGTACTTC. Its translation is CASSLLDSPYEQYF.

CDR3: CASSEGVTKYF. CDR3 DNA: TGTGCCAGCAGTGAAGGGGTCACTAAGTACTTC. The chain has TRBV6-1 and TRBJ2-5; unclear D gene. The germline CDR1 and CDR2 sequences are MNHNS and SASEGT. V dropped 1 base and J dropped 12 bases, with 9 bases sitting between them. The CDR3 is made up of 11 amino acids.